The 9 T cell receptor beta chains presented below share a single source sample, sequenced in a study of cytomegalovirus exposure and HLA in healthy donors. Method: immunoSEQ multiplex PCR; TCRdb's copy keeps in-frame clones and lacks some. The sample carries 110,000 to 150,000 clones, 90% recorded once. Sequencing was performed on PBMCs. These receptors came from a woman aged 30 to 39 in good health and CMV-seropositive.

The genes are TRBV13 and TRBJ2-7; TRBD2 matches at 11 bases. This CDR3 has 16 residues. V lost 3 bases, J lost 1 base, and 5 bases stayed unmatched. Germline CDR1 reads PRHDT; CDR2 reads FYEKMQ (reference sequence). Written as DNA, the CDR3 is TGTGCCAGCAGCTTCGGGACTAGCGGCAGTTCCTACGAGCAGTACTTC. Protein sequence: CASSFGTSGSSYEQYF.

The chain has TRBV19 and TRBJ2-7; the D gene is possibly TRBD2 (6 bases). The V gene lost 5 bases and the J gene lost 2 bases, with 22 bases spanning the gap. Germline lookup yields CDR1 LNHDA and CDR2 SQIVND (reference sequence). The CDR3 runs 17 residues. The CDR3 reads CASSPGSQRAKTYEQYF. CDR3 bases: TGTGCCAGTAGTCCCGGGAGCCAGCGGGCGAAGACCTACGAGCAGTACTTC.

This sequence joins TRBV6-5 and TRBJ2-2; tentatively, D is TRBD1 (5 bases). Trimming stripped 7 bases from V and 1 base from J, with 10 bases between. This CDR3 has 14 amino acids. From germline, CDR1 is MNHEY and CDR2 SVGAGI. The CDR3 is CASTPDMNTGELFF. The DNA of the CDR3 is TGTGCCAGCACCCCGGACATGAACACCGGGGAGCTGTTTTTT.

The chain links TRBV11-2 to TRBJ2-7; possibly TRBD2 for D (6 bases). Germline V gene sequence: CDR1 SGHAT, CDR2 FQNNGV. The CDR3 is 12 residues long. V lost 5 bases and J 11 bases, leaving 16 bases between the germline ends. CDR3 nucleotide sequence: TGTGCCAGCAGCGGGGGAGCGGGCCTCAAGTACTTC. Its protein is CASSGGAGLKYF.

This clone has a single count. CDR3 sequence reads: CASSDTGGRDTQYF. The CDR3 DNA is TGCGCCAGCAGCGATACAGGGGGAAGAGATACGCAGTATTTT. The rearrangement uses TRBV5-1 and TRBJ2-3, with 8 bases identical to TRBD1. CDR3 length: 14 amino acids. Germline V gene data show CDR1 as SGHRS and CDR2 as YFSETQ. Trimming removed 4 bases from V and 5 bases from J; junction bases left unmatched: 6.

This clone was recorded once. The chain combines TRBV5-1 with TRBJ1-2, with a weak D call TRBD1 (6 bases). CDR3 length: 14 amino acids. Trimming cost V 0 bases and J 9 bases, with 15 bases left between them. CDR1 and CDR2 from the germline V gene are SGHRS and YFSETQ. The CDR3 loop reads CASSLGGGAESYTF. CDR3 in DNA: TGCGCCAGCAGCTTGGGCGGGGGGGCCGAAAGCTACACCTTC.

The V gene is TRBV28, the J gene TRBJ1-3; 9 bases are shared with TRBD1. The CDR3 loop spans 13 amino acids. CDR1 is MDHEN and CDR2 is SYDVKM in the germline V gene. Unmatched junction bases numbered 3, after V lost 7 bases and J lost 5 bases. CDR3 bases: TGTGCCAGCATCGACAGGGGGAGAAACACCATATATTTT. As protein: CASIDRGRNTIYF.

This chain connects TRBV29-1 to TRBJ2-7, with D perhaps matching TRBD2 (6 bases). V was clipped by 5 bases and J by 6 bases, with 17 bases between them. The germline V gene has CDR1 SQVTM and CDR2 ANQGSEA. The CDR3 is 13 amino acids. This chain's CDR3 is CSVIRGISGEQYF. In DNA form, the CDR3 reads TGCAGCGTTATCCGCGGGATATCCGGCGAGCAGTACTTC.

V is TRBV4-1 and J is TRBJ2-5; possible D gene TRBD1, 5 bases. Germline V lookup: CDR1 MGHRA, CDR2 YSYEKL. Trimming removed 1 base from V and 5 bases from J, with 8 bases in between. There are 13 residues in the CDR3. For the CDR3, the DNA is TGCGCCAGCAGCCAAGCAGGGCGGGAGACCCAGTACTTC. This gives the protein CASSQAGRETQYF.